The 26 T cell receptor beta chains listed next were all sequenced from one sample in a study of blood T cell repertoires in COVID-19. Here immunoSEQ multiplex PCR was the method, and the copy in TCRdb shows in-frame clones only, minus some. The sample has tens of thousands of clones, approximately 83% seen once. Sequenced sample: peripheral blood. The receptors stem from an elderly man with active or convalescent COVID-19.

The CDR3 spells CAIRAGINEKLFF. In DNA form, the CDR3 reads TGTGCCATCAGGGCAGGGATTAATGAAAAACTGTTTTTT. V is TRBV10-3 and J is TRBJ1-4, with D perhaps matching TRBD1 (5 bases). The germline V gene encodes CDR1 ENHRY and CDR2 SYGVKD. The CDR3 has 13 amino acids. Trimming removed 6 bases at V and 4 bases at J, with 9 bases between.

V usage is TRBV4-2 and J usage is TRBJ1-2, with D unclear. In germline, CDR1 is LGHNA, CDR2 YNFKEQ. The length of the CDR3 is 17 residues. Trimming pared 3 bases from V and 0 bases from J, leaving 17 bases between. The CDR3 sequence: CASSQSNGADSNYGYTF. The CDR3 region has the DNA TGTGCCAGCAGCCAGAGTAATGGTGCAGACTCTAACTATGGCTACACCTTC.

This clone was seen only once. The chain couples TRBV24-1 to TRBJ1-2; D is possibly TRBD1 (6 bases). This CDR3 has 12 residues. Germline lookup yields CDR1 KGHDR and CDR2 SFDVKD. Between the trimmed V and J ends, which lost 1 base and 9 bases, there was a span of 8 bases. CDR3 in DNA: TGTGCCACCAGTGATTTCAGGGGTCGCTACACCTTC. Translating it yields CATSDFRGRYTF.

This rearrangement joins TRBV2 to TRBJ2-3; no clear D gene. The V gene lost 3 bases and the J gene lost 6 bases, with 4 bases spanning the gap. CDR1 and CDR2 (germline): SNHLY, FYNNEI. This CDR3 is built from 11 residues. The DNA for the CDR3 is TGTGCCAGCAGTGAGCGGGATACGCAGTATTTT. Residues: CASSERDTQYF.

V is TRBV27 and J is TRBJ2-2; D gene uncertain. The CDR3 runs to 14 residues. Per germline, CDR1 MNHEY and CDR2 SMNVEV (reference sequence). Trimming shortened V by 0 bases and J by 7 bases, and 9 bases separated the two germline ends. This chain's CDR3 is CASSLSGLSGELFF. In DNA, the CDR3 is TGTGCCAGCAGTTTATCTGGGCTCAGCGGGGAGCTGTTTTTT.

The chain recombines TRBV6-2 or TRBV6-3 with TRBJ1-2, with D unresolved. CDR3 size: 13 residues. Germline V gene data show CDR1 as MNHEY and CDR2 as SVGEGT. Deletions cut 2 bases from V and 2 bases from J, with 6 bases between. In nucleotides, the CDR3 is TGTGCCAGCAGTTACCACAAGAACTATGGCTACACCTTC. Encoded protein: CASSYHKNYGYTF.

The chain employs TRBV4-1 and TRBJ2-2, with TRBD1 identical over 10 bases. Germline values: CDR1 MGHRA, CDR2 YSYEKL. The CDR3 runs to 15 residues. The J segment lost 6 bases and the V segment lost 3 bases, leaving 4 bases of the junction unmatched. CDR3 residues: CASSQAGQGSGELFF. DNA for the CDR3: TGCGCCAGCAGCCAGGCGGGACAGGGGTCCGGGGAGCTGTTTTTT.

The rearrangement links TRBV5-1 to TRBJ2-5; D is possibly TRBD2 (5 bases). The germline V and J ends were trimmed by 8 bases and 5 bases, with 22 bases remaining between them. The CDR3 has 15 amino acids. Germline V gives CDR1 SGHRS, CDR2 YFSETQ. Here the CDR3 reads CASHLTPDGGETQYF. CDR3 DNA: TGCGCCAGTCACCTCACCCCGGACGGCGGGGAGACCCAGTACTTC.

The rearrangement uses TRBV27 and TRBJ1-6; a possible D gene is TRBD1 (6 bases). V lost 5 bases to trimming and J lost 7 bases, with 12 bases between them. The CDR3 extends over 14 amino acids. The germline V gene encodes CDR1 MNHEY and CDR2 SMNVEV (reference sequence). CDR3 sequence (DNA): TGTGCCAGCAGTACCGGGACAACAAATTCACCCCTCCACTTT. Protein: CASSTGTTNSPLHF.

This chain uses TRBV27 with TRBJ2-3, with D maybe TRBD2 (6 bases). V lost 7 bases and J lost 0, with 11 bases in between. CDR1 and CDR2 from the germline V gene are MNHEY and SMNVEV (reference sequence). This CDR3 is 14 amino acids long. The CDR3 loop is CASIGGESTDTQYF. The CDR3 DNA follows: TGTGCCAGCATTGGCGGGGAGAGCACAGATACGCAGTATTTT.

The V and J genes are TRBV7-2 and TRBJ2-5; D gene ambiguous. The CDR3 contains 15 residues. CDR1 is SGHTA, CDR2 FQGNSA, per germline. V was cut by 2 bases and J by 0 bases, with 10 bases left in between. The DNA for the CDR3 is TGTGCCAGCAGCTTACAAATTGGCTACCAAGAGACCCAGTACTTC. Protein product: CASSLQIGYQETQYF.

The chain employs TRBV11-3 and TRBJ2-7; D is ambiguous. Germline assignment: CDR1 SGHNT and CDR2 YENEEA. The length of the CDR3 is 11 residues. Trimming cost V 3 bases and J 7 bases, with 7 bases left between them. CDR3 bases: TGTGCCAGCAGCTTGTCGGTTGAGCAGTACTTC. Protein: CASSLSVEQYF.

The chain is built from TRBV10-3 and TRBJ2-7; 8 bases are shared with TRBD1. There are 16 residues in the CDR3. Germline CDR1 ENHRY, CDR2 SYGVKD. J gave up 2 bases and V 4 bases, and 10 bases lay outside the gene matches. CDR3 residues: CAISGAVRTGTYEQYF. The DNA for the CDR3 is TGTGCCATCAGTGGCGCGGTCCGGACAGGGACCTACGAGCAGTACTTC.

The V and J genes are TRBV15 and TRBJ2-5; the match to TRBD1 covers 8 bases. The CDR3 extends over 13 amino acids. The V gene end was trimmed by 4 bases and the J gene end by 7 bases; junction bases not matched to a gene: 5. CDR1 is LNHNV and CDR2 is YYDKDF in the germline V gene (reference sequence). In DNA form, the CDR3 reads TGTGCCACCAGCATCCGGACAGGGTCGACCCAGTACTTC. Protein sequence: CATSIRTGSTQYF.

This clone was counted a few times. In DNA form, the CDR3 reads TGTGCCAGCACCAACAGACAGGGATTAGCTTTCTTT. Amino acid sequence: CASTNRQGLAFF. The rearrangement uses TRBV9 and TRBJ1-1, with 7 positions matching TRBD1. Germline CDR1 SGDLS, CDR2 YYNGEE. CDR3 length equals 12 residues. V lost 6 bases to trimming and J lost 10 bases; unmatched junction nucleotides: 9.

The chain recombines TRBV19 with TRBJ2-1; 10 bases agree with TRBD2. The CDR3 loop spans 17 amino acids. The germline V gene encodes CDR1 LNHDA and CDR2 SQIVND (reference sequence). Germline trimming cut 2 bases from V and 8 bases from J; bases unmatched to any gene: 12. The CDR3 sequence: CASSIRGAGGPGDEQFF. The CDR3 region has the DNA TGTGCCAGTAGTATAAGAGGAGCGGGAGGGCCGGGGGATGAGCAGTTCTTC.

The chain has TRBV19 and TRBJ1-2; TRBD1 aligns across 7 bases. The CDR3 has 14 residues. The germline V gene encodes CDR1 LNHDA and CDR2 SQIVND (reference sequence). Germline trimming cut 3 bases from V and 2 bases from J; bases unmatched to any gene: 3. Here the CDR3 DNA reads TGTGCCAGTAGTATTGGGACAGCAAACTATGGCTACACCTTC. This codes for CASSIGTANYGYTF. The variable domain in full, with the rest retrieved from reference TRBV19 and TRBJ1-2, is DGGITQSPKYLFRKEGQNVTLSCEQNLNHDAMYWYRQDPGQGLRLIYYSQIVNDFQKGDIAEGYSVSREKKESFPLTVTSAQKNPTAFYLCASSIGTANYGYTFGSGTRLTVV.

The gene calls are TRBV6-4 and TRBJ1-2; no reliable D call. This CDR3 has 13 amino acids. V lost 0 bases and J 4 bases, leaving 6 bases between the germline ends. Germline V gives CDR1 MRHNA, CDR2 SNTAGT. The CDR3 protein is CASSDSGRYGYTF. CDR3 sequence (DNA): TGTGCCAGCAGTGACTCGGGCCGCTATGGCTACACCTTC.

The J gene is TRBJ1-1, the V gene TRBV6-6, with D unresolved. CDR1 and CDR2 (germline): MNHNY, SVGAGI (reference sequence). Trimming pared 7 bases from V and 0 bases from J, leaving 12 bases between. CDR3 length: 14 amino acids. As DNA, the CDR3 is TGTGCCAGCACCCCGTCCTCTCTGAACACTGAAGCTTTCTTT. The encoded protein is CASTPSSLNTEAFF.

This chain uses TRBV5-8 with TRBJ2-3, with a tentative D call TRBD2 (7 bases). The CDR3 runs to 14 residues. The V end was cut by 4 bases, the J end by 8 bases, with 17 bases between. From germline, CDR1 is SGHTS and CDR2 YDEGEE. CDR3 loop: CASSRRGTGGTQYF. The CDR3 coding sequence is TGTGCCAGCAGCAGAAGGGGGACGGGAGGTACGCAGTATTTT.

The V gene is TRBV4-2, the J gene TRBJ2-7; 10 bases are shared with TRBD1. With V trimmed by 1 base and J by 2 bases, 2 bases remained unmatched. The CDR3 is 15 residues long. CDR1 is LGHNA and CDR2 is YNFKEQ in the germline V gene. As DNA, the CDR3 is TGTGCCAGCAGCCAAGTCGGACAGGGGGCCTACGAGCAGTACTTC. Its protein product is CASSQVGQGAYEQYF.

This sequence joins TRBV10-2 and TRBJ2-5, with D unclear. This CDR3 is built from 11 residues. Germline V gene sequence: CDR1 WSHSY, CDR2 SAAADI. V was trimmed by 8 bases and J by 2 bases, leaving 6 bases between them. Here the CDR3 reads CASAAQETQYF. Here the CDR3 DNA reads TGCGCCAGCGCGGCACAAGAGACCCAGTACTTC.

V usage is TRBV7-2 and J usage is TRBJ2-5; D gene ambiguous. V was pared by 0 bases and J by 4 bases, with 9 bases between. Germline CDR1 SGHTA, CDR2 FQGNSA. The length of the CDR3 is 14 residues. The CDR3 loop reads CASSLAAGRETQYF. In DNA form, the CDR3 reads TGTGCCAGCAGCTTAGCGGCAGGTCGAGAGACCCAGTACTTC.

This rearrangement joins TRBV20-1 to TRBJ2-7; 10 bases match TRBD1. After removal of 3 bases from V and 5 bases from J, the junction contained 7 bases not matched to a gene. Germline V gives CDR1 DFQATT, CDR2 SNEGSKA (reference sequence). The CDR3 spans 14 residues. The CDR3 sequence is CSASRGQGNNEQYF. DNA for the CDR3: TGCAGTGCTAGTCGGGGACAGGGGAACAACGAGCAGTACTTC.

The CDR3 nucleotides are TGTGCTAGTGGTTTCGACAGGGGTTATGCCTATGGCTACACCTTC. This codes for CASGFDRGYAYGYTF. This rearrangement joins TRBV12-5 to TRBJ1-2; 8 positions match TRBD1. Germline CDR1 reads LGHNT; CDR2 reads FRNRAP. This CDR3 spans 15 amino acids. The V segment lost 3 bases and the J segment 4 bases; nucleotides outside the gene matches: 7.

This chain joins TRBV2 and TRBJ2-1, with a tentative D call TRBD1 (5 bases). The V gene lost 7 bases and the J gene lost 5 bases, with 15 bases spanning the gap. The germline CDR1 and CDR2 sequences are SNHLY and FYNNEI. The CDR3 totals 14 residues. The CDR3 nucleotides read TGTGCCAGCACCCAGGGTTTTTCTCACAATGAGCAGTTCTTC. Its translation is CASTQGFSHNEQFF.